These T cell receptor beta chains were read from a single sample in a study of blood T cell repertoires in COVID-19. The repertoire was sequenced with immunoSEQ multiplex PCR; TCRdb's copy has only in-frame clones and lacks some. The table shows around 330,000 clones, with over 85% occurring only once. Sequenced: PBMCs or T cells enriched from blood (not recorded which). The origin of the receptors is a man between 60 and 70 years old who had recovered from COVID-19. CDR3s include the opening cysteine and the closing phenylalanine or tryptophan. D genes are given only for firm matches. Size values are once, few and many counts, or a class for expanded clones, and some rows have none.

size,V,D,length,J,CDR3,DNA
NA,TRBV7-3,NA,15,TRBJ1-3,CASSLTGAPGDTIYF,TGTGCCAGCAGCTTAACGGGTGCACCCGGAGACACCATATATTTT
NA,TRBV7-8,NA,12,TRBJ1-1,CASSLSYTEAFF,TGTGCCAGCAGCCTTAGCTACACTGAAGCTTTCTTT
NA,TRBV27,TRBD2,17,TRBJ2-2,CASKRAGLAGGTGELFF,TGTGCCAGCAAACGGGCAGGACTAGCGGGAGGTACCGGGGAGCTGTTTTTT
NA,TRBV11-2,NA,14,TRBJ2-4,CASSLRPSVDIQYF,TGTGCCAGCAGCTTACGTCCTAGCGTAGACATTCAGTACTTC
NA,TRBV15,NA,20,TRBJ2-1,CATSGTLGTERLATFDEQFF,TGTGCCACCAGCGGCACTTTGGGGACAGAACGACTAGCGACGTTCGATGAGCAGTTCTTC
NA,TRBV7-8,TRBD2,18,TRBJ2-4,CASSPGTSGKLAKNIQYF,TGTGCCAGCAGCCCGGGGACTAGCGGGAAACTAGCCAAAAACATTCAGTACTTC
NA,TRBV5-1,TRBD1,16,TRBJ1-4,CASSPAGTGSSEKLFF,TGCGCCAGCAGCCCGGCCGGGACAGGGTCTTCTGAAAAACTGTTTTTT
once,TRBV14,TRBD2,18,TRBJ2-5,CASSQNVWLAGRQETQYF,TGTGCCAGCAGTCAGAACGTGTGGCTAGCGGGCAGACAAGAGACCCAGTACTTC
NA,TRBV6-5,TRBD1,16,TRBJ2-2,CASSYSGTGDTGELFF,TGTGCCAGCAGTTATTCGGGGACAGGGGACACCGGGGAGCTGTTTTTT
NA,TRBV14,TRBD1,13,TRBJ2-5,CASSEQGQETQYF,TGTGCCAGCAGCGAACAGGGGCAAGAGACCCAGTACTTC
NA,TRBV30,NA,14,TRBJ1-6,CACSQGSYNSPLHF,TGTGCCTGTTCACAGGGCTCCTATAATTCACCCCTCCACTTT
NA,TRBV18,TRBD1,16,TRBJ1-5,CASSQTGTDSNQPQHF,TGTGCCAGCTCACAAACGGGGACAGATAGCAATCAGCCCCAGCATTTT
NA,TRBV7-7,TRBD2,16,TRBJ2-3,CASSPGLAGGSDTQYF,TGTGCTAGCAGCCCAGGACTAGCGGGAGGGTCAGATACGCAGTATTTT
NA,TRBV30,NA,15,TRBJ1-1,CAWSTNRVRGTEAFF,TGTGCCTGGAGTACAAACCGGGTCCGGGGCACTGAAGCTTTCTTT
NA,TRBV6-6,NA,15,TRBJ2-7,CASSLPGSLTYEQYF,TGTGCCAGCAGCCTTCCCGGTAGCCTCACCTACGAGCAGTACTTC
NA,TRBV5-4,NA,15,TRBJ1-2,CASSPQATGAYGYTF,TGTGCCAGCAGCCCACAGGCGACAGGAGCTTATGGCTACACCTTC
once,TRBV29-1,NA,12,TRBJ1-5,CSVGEGNQPQHF,TGCAGCGTTGGGGAGGGGAATCAGCCCCAGCATTTT
NA,TRBV4-2,TRBD1,16,TRBJ1-5,CASSTRTGSGNQPQHF,TGTGCCAGCAGCACCCGGACAGGGAGTGGCAATCAGCCCCAGCATTTT
NA,TRBV6-2/TRBV6-3,NA,12,TRBJ2-7,CASSIATYEQYF,TGTGCCAGCAGCATAGCCACATACGAGCAGTACTTC
NA,TRBV4-1,NA,15,TRBJ1-1,CASSQVIGEAHEAFF,TGCGCCAGCAGCCAGGTAATTGGGGAGGCACATGAAGCTTTCTTT
NA,TRBV10-1,TRBD1,14,TRBJ1-6,CASSSGQGDSPLHF,TGCGCCAGCAGTTCGGGACAGGGGGATTCACCCCTCCACTTT
once,TRBV5-1,TRBD1,14,TRBJ1-2,CASSLEQGEHGYTF,TGCGCCAGCAGCTTGGAACAGGGGGAGCATGGCTACACCTTC
NA,TRBV28,NA,15,TRBJ1-1,CASSFAAAMNTEAFF,TGTGCCAGCAGTTTTGCCGCGGCCATGAACACTGAAGCTTTCTTT
NA,TRBV3-1/TRBV3-2,NA,15,TRBJ1-1,CASSPSVRGFTEAFF,TGTGCCAGCAGCCCCTCGGTCAGGGGATTTACTGAAGCTTTCTTT
NA,TRBV15,NA,14,TRBJ1-1,CATSLGLVDTEAFF,TGTGCCACCAGCTTGGGGCTTGTGGACACTGAAGCTTTCTTT
NA,TRBV9,NA,15,TRBJ1-1,CASSPRGGVNTEAFF,TGTGCCAGCAGCCCCCGGGGCGGGGTGAACACTGAAGCTTTCTTT
NA,TRBV11-1,TRBD1,15,TRBJ2-1,CASSLGTGDYNEQFF,TGTGCCAGCAGCTTAGGGACAGGGGACTACAATGAGCAGTTCTTC
NA,TRBV5-5,NA,12,TRBJ2-1,CASSLLSYEQFF,TGTGCCAGCAGCTTGCTCTCCTATGAGCAGTTCTTC
once,TRBV20-1,NA,15,TRBJ2-2,CSASGQFMNTGELFF,TGCAGTGCTAGTGGCCAGTTTATGAACACCGGGGAGCTGTTTTTT
once,TRBV30,TRBD2,14,TRBJ2-3,CAWRLAGATDTQYF,TGTGCCTGGAGACTAGCGGGGGCCACAGATACGCAGTATTTT
once,TRBV5-4,NA,13,TRBJ2-3,CASSFPVTDTQYF,TGTGCCAGCAGCTTCCCTGTCACAGATACGCAGTATTTT
few,TRBV24-1,NA,16,TRBJ2-2,CATSDAGFANTGELFF,TGTGCCACCAGTGATGCCGGGTTCGCGAACACCGGGGAGCTGTTTTTT